This entry features one T cell receptor beta chain sequence. This entry belongs to a study of patients and donors after allogeneic stem cell transplantation. MiXCR, applied by TCRdb to the RT-PCR reads, yields one record per CDR3 protein. Of under 35,000 distinct CDR3 sequences in the sample, roughly 38% were seen once. V shed 1 base and J shed 3 bases, with 10 bases lying between them. The CDR3 has 14 residues. The germline V gene encodes CDR1 SGDLS and CDR2 YYNGEE. The V call is TRBV9, the J call TRBJ2-5; D unclear. The sequence was collected from a human donor who was either an allogeneic HSCT recipient or a stem cell or donor lymphocyte infusion donor (not recorded which). It is not recorded whose cells these are; they may come from a transplant donor. The sequencing sample was made of blood, either unsorted or a sorted T cell fraction (not recorded which). CDR3 DNA sequence: TGTGCCAGCAGCGTAATGGGCGGAAAAGAGACCCAGTACTTC. Its protein product is CASSVMGGKETQYF.